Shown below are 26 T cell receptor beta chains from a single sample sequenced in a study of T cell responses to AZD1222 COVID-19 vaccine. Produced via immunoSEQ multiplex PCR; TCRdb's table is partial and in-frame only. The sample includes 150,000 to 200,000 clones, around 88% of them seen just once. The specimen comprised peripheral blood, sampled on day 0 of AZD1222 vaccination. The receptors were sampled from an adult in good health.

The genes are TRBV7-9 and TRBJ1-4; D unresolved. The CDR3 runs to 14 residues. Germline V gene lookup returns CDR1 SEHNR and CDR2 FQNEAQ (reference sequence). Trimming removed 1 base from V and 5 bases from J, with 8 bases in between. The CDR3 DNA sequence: TGTGCCAGCAGCTTAGGTACACCGAATGAAAAACTGTTTTTT. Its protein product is CASSLGTPNEKLFF. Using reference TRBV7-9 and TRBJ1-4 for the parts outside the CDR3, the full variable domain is DTGVSQNPRHKITKRGQNVTFRCDPISEHNRLYWYRQTLGQGPEFLTYFQNEAQLEKSRLLSDRFSAERPKGSFSTLEIQRTEQGDSAMYLCASSLGTPNEKLFFGSGTQLSVL.

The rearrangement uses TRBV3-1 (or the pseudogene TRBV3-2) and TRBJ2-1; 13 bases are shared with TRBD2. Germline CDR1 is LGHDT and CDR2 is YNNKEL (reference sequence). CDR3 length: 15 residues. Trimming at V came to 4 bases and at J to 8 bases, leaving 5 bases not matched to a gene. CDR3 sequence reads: CASSPGLAGFDEQFF. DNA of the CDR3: TGTGCCAGCAGCCCGGGACTAGCGGGGTTCGATGAGCAGTTCTTC.

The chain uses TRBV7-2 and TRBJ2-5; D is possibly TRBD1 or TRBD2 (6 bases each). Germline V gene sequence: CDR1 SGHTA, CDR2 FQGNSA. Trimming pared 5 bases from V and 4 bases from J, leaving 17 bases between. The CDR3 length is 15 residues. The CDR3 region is CASSRTTPGAETQYF. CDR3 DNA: TGTGCCAGCAGCCGCACGACCCCGGGGGCAGAGACCCAGTACTTC.

For the CDR3, the DNA is TGCGCCAGCAGCCCGTCGGACGGTCCTCGGGGCTACACCTTC. The encoded protein is CASSPSDGPRGYTF. The chain uses TRBV5-1 and TRBJ1-2, with D uncertain. This CDR3 region has 14 residues. CDR1 is SGHRS and CDR2 is YFSETQ in the germline V gene. V lost 4 bases to trimming and J lost 8 bases, with 18 bases between them.

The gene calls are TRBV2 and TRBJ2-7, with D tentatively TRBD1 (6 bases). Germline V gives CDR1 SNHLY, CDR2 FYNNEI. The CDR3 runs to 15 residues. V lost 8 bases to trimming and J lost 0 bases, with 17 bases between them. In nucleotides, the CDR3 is TGTGCCAGCGCGGACCGGGACACCTTCTCCTACGAGCAGTACTTC. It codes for CASADRDTFSYEQYF.

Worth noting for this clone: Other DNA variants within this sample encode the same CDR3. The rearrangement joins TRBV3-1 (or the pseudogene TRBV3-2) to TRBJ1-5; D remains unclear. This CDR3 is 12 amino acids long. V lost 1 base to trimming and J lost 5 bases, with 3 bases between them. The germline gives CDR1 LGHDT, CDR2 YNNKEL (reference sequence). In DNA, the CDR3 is TGTGCCAGCAGCCAAGTCGATCAGCCCCAGCATTTT. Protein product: CASSQVDQPQHF.

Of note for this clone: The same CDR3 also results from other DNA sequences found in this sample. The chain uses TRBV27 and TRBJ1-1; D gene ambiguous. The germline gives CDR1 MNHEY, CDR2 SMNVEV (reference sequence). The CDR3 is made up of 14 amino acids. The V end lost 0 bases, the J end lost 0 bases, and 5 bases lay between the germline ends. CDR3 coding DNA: TGTGCCAGCAGTTTATCAGGACTGAACACTGAAGCTTTCTTT. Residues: CASSLSGLNTEAFF.

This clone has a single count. Here the CDR3 reads CASSPLSRTSGGGQYF. As DNA, the CDR3 is TGTGCCAGCAGCCCCCTCTCGAGGACTAGCGGGGGAGGGCAGTACTTC. The genes are TRBV3-1 (or the pseudogene TRBV3-2) and TRBJ2-7, with 13 bases matching TRBD2. CDR1 LGHDT and CDR2 YNNKEL come from the germline V gene (reference sequence). V lost 4 bases and J lost 9; bases outside the gene matches: 12. The CDR3 is 16 amino acids.

CDR3 sequence (DNA): TGTGCCAGCAGTTACGTGAGGTTCGGGATGAACACTGAAGCTTTCTTT. Amino acids: CASSYVRFGMNTEAFF. V is TRBV6-5 and J is TRBJ1-1; no clear D. In germline, CDR1 is MNHEY, CDR2 SVGAGI. The ends were cut back, 2 bases at V and 0 bases at J, with 13 bases in the middle. This CDR3 is 16 amino acids long.

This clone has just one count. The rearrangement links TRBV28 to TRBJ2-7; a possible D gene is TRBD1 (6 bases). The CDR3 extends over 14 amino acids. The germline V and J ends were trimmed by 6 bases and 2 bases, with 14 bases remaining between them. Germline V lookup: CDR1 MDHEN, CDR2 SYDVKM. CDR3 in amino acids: CASRFGGVTYEQYF. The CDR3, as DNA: TGTGCCAGCAGATTTGGGGGCGTAACCTACGAGCAGTACTTC.

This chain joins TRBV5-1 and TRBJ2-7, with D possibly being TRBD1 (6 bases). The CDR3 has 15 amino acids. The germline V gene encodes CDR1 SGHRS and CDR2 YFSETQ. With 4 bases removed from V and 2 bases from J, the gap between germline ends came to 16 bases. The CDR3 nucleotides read TGCGCCAGCAGCGCGTACTGGACAGACACCTACGAGCAGTACTTC. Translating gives CASSAYWTDTYEQYF.

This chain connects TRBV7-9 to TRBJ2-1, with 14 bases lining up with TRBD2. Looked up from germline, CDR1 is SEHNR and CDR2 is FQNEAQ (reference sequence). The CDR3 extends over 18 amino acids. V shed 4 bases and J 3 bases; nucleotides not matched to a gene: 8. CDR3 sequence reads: CASSSGTSGGPSYNEQFF. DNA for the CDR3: TGTGCCAGCAGCTCAGGGACTAGCGGGGGACCCAGCTACAATGAGCAGTTCTTC.

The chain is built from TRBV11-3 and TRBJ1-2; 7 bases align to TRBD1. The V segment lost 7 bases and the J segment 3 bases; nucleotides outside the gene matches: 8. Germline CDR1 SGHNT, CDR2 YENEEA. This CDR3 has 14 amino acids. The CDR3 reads CASTRRGRDYGYTF. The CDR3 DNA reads TGTGCCAGCACCCGAAGGGGGCGGGACTATGGCTACACCTTC. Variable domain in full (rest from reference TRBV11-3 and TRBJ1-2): EAGVVQSPRYKIIEKKQPVAFWCNPISGHNTLYWYLQNLGQGPELLIRYENEEAVDDSQLPKDRFSAERLKGVDSTLKIQPAELGDSAVYLCASTRRGRDYGYTFGSGTRLTVV.

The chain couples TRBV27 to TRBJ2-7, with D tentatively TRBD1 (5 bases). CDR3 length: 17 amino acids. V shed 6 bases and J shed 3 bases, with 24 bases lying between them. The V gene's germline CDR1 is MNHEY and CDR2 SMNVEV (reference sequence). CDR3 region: CASSRSLTDAAIYEQYF. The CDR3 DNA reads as TGTGCCAGCAGCCGGAGTTTGACAGACGCAGCCATCTACGAGCAGTACTTC.

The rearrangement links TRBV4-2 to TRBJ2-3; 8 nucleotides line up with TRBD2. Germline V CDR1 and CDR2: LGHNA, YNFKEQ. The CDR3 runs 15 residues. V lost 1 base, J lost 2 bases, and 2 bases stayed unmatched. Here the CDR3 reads CASSQGAGDTDTQYF. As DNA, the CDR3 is TGTGCCAGCAGCCAAGGAGCGGGGGACACAGATACGCAGTATTTT.

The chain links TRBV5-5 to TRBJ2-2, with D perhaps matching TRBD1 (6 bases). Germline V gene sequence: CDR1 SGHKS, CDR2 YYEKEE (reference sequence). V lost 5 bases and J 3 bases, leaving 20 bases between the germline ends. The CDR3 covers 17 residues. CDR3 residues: CASSSDRTSVYTGELFF. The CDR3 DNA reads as TGTGCCAGCAGTTCCGACAGGACCTCCGTTTACACCGGGGAGCTGTTTTTT. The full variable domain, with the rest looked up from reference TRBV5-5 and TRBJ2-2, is DAGVTQSPTHLIKTRGQQVTLRCSPISGHKSVSWYQQVLGQGPQFIFQYYEKEERGRGNFPDRFSARQFPNYSSELNVNALLLGDSALYLCASSSDRTSVYTGELFFGEGSRLTVL.

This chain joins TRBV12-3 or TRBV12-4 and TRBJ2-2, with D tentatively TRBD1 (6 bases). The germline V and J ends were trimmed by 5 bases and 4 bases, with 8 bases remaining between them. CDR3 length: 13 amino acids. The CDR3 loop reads CASSPQGTGELFF. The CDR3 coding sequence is TGTGCCAGCAGTCCACAGGGCACCGGGGAGCTGTTTTTT.

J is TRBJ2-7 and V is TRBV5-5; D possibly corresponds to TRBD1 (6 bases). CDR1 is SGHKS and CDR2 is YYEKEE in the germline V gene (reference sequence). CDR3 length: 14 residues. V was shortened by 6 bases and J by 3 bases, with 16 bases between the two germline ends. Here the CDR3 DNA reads TGTGCCAGCACCTCCGGGACATCGATCTACGAGCAGTACTTC. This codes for CASTSGTSIYEQYF.

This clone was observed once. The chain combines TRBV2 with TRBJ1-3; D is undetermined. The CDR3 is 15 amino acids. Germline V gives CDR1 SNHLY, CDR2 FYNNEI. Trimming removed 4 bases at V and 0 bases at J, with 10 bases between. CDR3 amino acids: CASSGGIISGNTIYF. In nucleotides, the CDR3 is TGTGCCAGCAGTGGAGGCATAATCTCTGGAAACACCATATATTTT.

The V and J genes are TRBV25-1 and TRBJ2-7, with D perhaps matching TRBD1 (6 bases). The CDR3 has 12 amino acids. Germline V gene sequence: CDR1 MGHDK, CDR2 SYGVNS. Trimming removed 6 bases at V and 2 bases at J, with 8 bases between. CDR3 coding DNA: TGTGCCAGCAGGGACAGAACCTACGAGCAGTACTTC. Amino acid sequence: CASRDRTYEQYF.

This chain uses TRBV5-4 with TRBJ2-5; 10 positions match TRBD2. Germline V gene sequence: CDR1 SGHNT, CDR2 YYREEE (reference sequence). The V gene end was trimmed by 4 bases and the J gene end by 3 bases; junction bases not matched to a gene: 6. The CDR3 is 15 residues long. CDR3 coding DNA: TGTGCCAGCAGCATACGGACTAGCGGTAAAGAGACCCAGTACTTC. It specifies CASSIRTSGKETQYF.

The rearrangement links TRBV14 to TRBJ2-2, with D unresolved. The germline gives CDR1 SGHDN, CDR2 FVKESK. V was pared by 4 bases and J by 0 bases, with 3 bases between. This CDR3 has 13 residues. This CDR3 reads CASSPANTGELFF. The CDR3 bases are TGTGCCAGCAGCCCCGCGAACACCGGGGAGCTGTTTTTT.

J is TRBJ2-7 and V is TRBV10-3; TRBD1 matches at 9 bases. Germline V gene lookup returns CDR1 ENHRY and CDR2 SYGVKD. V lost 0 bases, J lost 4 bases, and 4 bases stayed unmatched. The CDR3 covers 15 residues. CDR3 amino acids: CAISESHRGQYEQYF. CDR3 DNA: TGTGCCATCAGTGAGTCGCACAGGGGGCAATACGAGCAGTACTTC.

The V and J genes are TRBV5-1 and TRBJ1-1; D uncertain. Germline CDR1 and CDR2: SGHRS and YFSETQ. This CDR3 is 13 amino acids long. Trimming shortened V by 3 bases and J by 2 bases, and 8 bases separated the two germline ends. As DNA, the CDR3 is TGCGCCAGCAGCTCAGAGGGAAACACTGAAGCTTTCTTT. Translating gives CASSSEGNTEAFF.

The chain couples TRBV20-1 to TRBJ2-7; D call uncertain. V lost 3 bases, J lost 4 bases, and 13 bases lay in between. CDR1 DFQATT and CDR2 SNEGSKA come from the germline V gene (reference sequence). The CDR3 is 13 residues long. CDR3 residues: CSASGPHLYEQYF. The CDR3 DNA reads TGCAGTGCTAGTGGGCCCCACCTTTACGAGCAGTACTTC.

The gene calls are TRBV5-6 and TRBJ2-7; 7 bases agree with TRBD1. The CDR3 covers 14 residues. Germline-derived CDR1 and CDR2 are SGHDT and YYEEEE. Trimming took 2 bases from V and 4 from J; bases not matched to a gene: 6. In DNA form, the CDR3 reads TGTGCCAGCAGCTTTGGGACAGCTGATTACGAGCAGTACTTC. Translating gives CASSFGTADYEQYF. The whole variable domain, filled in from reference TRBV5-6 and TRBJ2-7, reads DAGVTQSPTHLIKTRGQQVTLRCSPKSGHDTVSWYQQALGQGPQFIFQYYEEEERQRGNFPDRFSGHQFPNYSSELNVNALLLGDSALYLCASSFGTADYEQYFGPGTRLTVT.